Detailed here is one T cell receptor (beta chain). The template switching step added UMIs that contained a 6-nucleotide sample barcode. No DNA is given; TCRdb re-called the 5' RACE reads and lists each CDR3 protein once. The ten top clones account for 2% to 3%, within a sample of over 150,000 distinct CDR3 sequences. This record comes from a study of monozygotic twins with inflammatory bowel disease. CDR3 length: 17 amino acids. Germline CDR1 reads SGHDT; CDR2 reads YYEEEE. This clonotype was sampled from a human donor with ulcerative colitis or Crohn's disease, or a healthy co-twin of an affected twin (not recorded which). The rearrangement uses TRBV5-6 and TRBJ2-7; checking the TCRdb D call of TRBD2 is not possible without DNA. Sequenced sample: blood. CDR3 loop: CASSGRAISPGLYEQYF.